The T cell receptor (beta chain) under discussion was sequenced for a study of T cell repertoires in cytomegalovirus infection (dated 2019 in TCRdb). In terms of the full investigation: The peptide stimulations were aimed at well-studied HLA-B-restricted epitopes as well as recently identified HLA-C-restricted CMV epitopes, whose presentation resists viral immunomodulation. The HLA type of each donor mattered for the analysis, because public TCR beta signatures pointed to carriage of CMV infection along with the matching HLA type.

Sequencing was performed on an Illumina HiSeq 1500. TCRdb reprocessed the public reads (quality trimming at Q25 with fastp, clone calling with MiXCR) and kept in-frame beta chains. Duplicate CDR3 protein sequences are folded into a single record with the most common DNA and genes. The sample has 110,000 to 150,000 distinct CDR3 sequences on record, 30% to 40% of them singletons. The top ten hold about 56% of the sample. Study-level results and caveats: Carriers of CMV infection plus the relevant HLA type were discriminated by the cumulative frequency of public TCR beta family members in the study cohort and in an independent approximately 350-donor cohort. The ex vivo response was dominated by HLA-C-restricted CMV-specific TCR beta clonotypes, which also provided the single most frequent clonotype in two of eight donors.

About this clonotype: No cognate antigen has been identified for it. Base-call qualities are not available, and no considerably larger clone is one nucleotide away.

From its cysteine to its phenylalanine, the CDR3 spans 15 amino acids. Only the CDR3 part of the read is kept: 45 bases, read in frame from the first base. The V end gives up 5 bases and the J end 0 bases, leaving 6 bases in the junction not matched to a gene. Per the germline V gene (reference sequence), MNHEY is the CDR1 and SMNVEV is the CDR2. What the treatment or condition label conveys for this sample: in vitro stimulation with specific CMV peptide epitopes to enrich CMV-specific T cells. Sequencing was performed on CD8+ T cells from cultured PBMCs, taken from culture after CMV antigen stimulation. The chain uses TRBV27 and TRBJ2-7; 8 bases in the middle match TRBD2. The receptor was derived from a human donor in good health (CMV status not recorded). Some clones in this sample may be carry-over from other donors' samples. The DNA reads as follows: TGTGCCAGCAGTGCGGCGCGGGGGGCCTCCTACGAGCAGTACTTC. Translated, this gives CASSAARGASYEQYF.